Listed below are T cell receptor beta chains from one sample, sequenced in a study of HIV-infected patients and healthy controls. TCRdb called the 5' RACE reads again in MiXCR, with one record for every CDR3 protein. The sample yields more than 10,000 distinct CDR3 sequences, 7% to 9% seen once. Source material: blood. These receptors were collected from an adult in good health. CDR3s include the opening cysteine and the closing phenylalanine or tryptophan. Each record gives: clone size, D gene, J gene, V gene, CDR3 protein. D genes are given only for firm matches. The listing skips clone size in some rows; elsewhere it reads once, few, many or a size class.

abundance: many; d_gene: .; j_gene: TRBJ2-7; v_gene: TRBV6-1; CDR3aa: CASSARRTGINYEQYF
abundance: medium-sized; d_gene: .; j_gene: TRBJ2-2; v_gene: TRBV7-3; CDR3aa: CASRGLVGSGELFF
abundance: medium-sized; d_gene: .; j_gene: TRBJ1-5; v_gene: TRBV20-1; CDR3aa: CSAGAGSPYSNQPQHF
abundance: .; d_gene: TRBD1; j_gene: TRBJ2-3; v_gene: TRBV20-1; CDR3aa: CSPADYRGFADTQYF
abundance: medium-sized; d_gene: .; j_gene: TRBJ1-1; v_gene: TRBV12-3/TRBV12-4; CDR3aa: CASIMTENTEAFF
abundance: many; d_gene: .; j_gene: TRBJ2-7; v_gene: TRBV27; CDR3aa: CASSLMSGGPLEQYF
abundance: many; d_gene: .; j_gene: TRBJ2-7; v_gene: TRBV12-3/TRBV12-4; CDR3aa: CASSPLGFYEQYF
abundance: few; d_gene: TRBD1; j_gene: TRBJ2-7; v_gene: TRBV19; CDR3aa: CASSPRPGQGYEQYF
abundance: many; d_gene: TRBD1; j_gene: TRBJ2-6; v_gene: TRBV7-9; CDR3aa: CASSSAGQGIPGANVLTF
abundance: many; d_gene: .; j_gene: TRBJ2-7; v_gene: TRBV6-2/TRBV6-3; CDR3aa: CASSALLSGEQYF
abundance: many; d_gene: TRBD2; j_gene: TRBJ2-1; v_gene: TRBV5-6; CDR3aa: CASSSWTSGGDLLSYNEQFF
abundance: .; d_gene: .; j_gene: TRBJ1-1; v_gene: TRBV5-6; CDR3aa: CASSGSGNSNTEAFF
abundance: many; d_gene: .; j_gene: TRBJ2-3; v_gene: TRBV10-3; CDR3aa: CAIREPSTDTQYF
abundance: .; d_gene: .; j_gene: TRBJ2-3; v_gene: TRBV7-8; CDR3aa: CASSFRANTQYF
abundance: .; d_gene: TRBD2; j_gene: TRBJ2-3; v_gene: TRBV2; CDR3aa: CASLGLAGSPSTDTQYF
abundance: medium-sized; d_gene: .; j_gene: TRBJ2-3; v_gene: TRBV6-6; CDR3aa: CASSYVGGSTDTQYF
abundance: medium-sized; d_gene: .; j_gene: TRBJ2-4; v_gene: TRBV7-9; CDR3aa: CASSRREGNSKNIQYF
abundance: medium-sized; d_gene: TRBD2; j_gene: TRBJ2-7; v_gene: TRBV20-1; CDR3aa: CSARDGTSGRYEQYF
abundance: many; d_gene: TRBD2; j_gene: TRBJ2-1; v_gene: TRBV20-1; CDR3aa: CSARRVGRGGYNEQFF
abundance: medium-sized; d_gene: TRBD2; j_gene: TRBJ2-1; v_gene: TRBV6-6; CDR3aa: CASSYGRGAYNEQFF